These 23 T cell receptor beta chains came from one sample sequenced in a study of low-dose radiotherapy and immunotherapy resistance in tumors. Time point noted: before trial treatment. TRAV- and TRBV-specific primers were used for first-strand cDNA, which covered alpha and beta chains. Both a constant-region primer and a V-primer adapter served to amplify TCRs across roughly 22 PCR cycles. Each CDR3 protein is one row after TCRdb ran MiXCR on the reads. The table lists tens of thousands of distinct CDR3 sequences, approximately 25% of them singletons. The sample was PBMCs, taken before treatment. These receptors came from a male donor with rectosigmoid adenocarcinoma.

In the case of this clonotype: This is likely an artifact of a read error, given a far larger clone one base away. This CDR3 is CSAGQGDEQYF. Here the CDR3 DNA reads TGCAGCGCCGGACAGGGCGATGAGCAGTACTTC. The chain uses TRBV29-1 and TRBJ2-7; TRBD1 agrees at 8 bases. Trimming took 7 bases from V and 7 from J; bases not matched to a gene: 6. This CDR3 is built from 11 residues. Germline assignment: CDR1 SQVTM and CDR2 ANQGSEA.

This clonotype was recorded at least ten times. V and J are TRBV15 and TRBJ1-5; 8 positions agree with TRBD1. Germline CDR1 and CDR2: LNHNV and YYDKDF (reference sequence). This CDR3 has 15 residues. J lost 4 bases, V lost 1 base, and 3 bases had no gene match. The DNA for the CDR3 is TGTGCCACCAGCAGAGCGACAGGGGTTAATCAGCCCCAGCATTTT. Its protein is CATSRATGVNQPQHF.

The CDR3 DNA is TGCGCCAGCAGCGGGGACCTTAACTACGAGCAGTACTTC. Translating gives CASSGDLNYEQYF. This rearrangement joins TRBV4-3 to TRBJ2-7, with D tentatively TRBD1 or TRBD2 (5 bases each). V was trimmed by 5 bases and J by 3 bases, leaving 11 bases between them. Germline V gene lookup returns CDR1 LGHNA and CDR2 YSLEER. This CDR3 contains 13 residues.

With respect to this clonotype: The conserved phenylalanine or tryptophan normally closing the CDR3 is absent here, so this likely arose from a read error. The V and J genes are TRBV20-1 and TRBJ1-1, with no clear D. This CDR3 is built from 13 residues. Germline lookup yields CDR1 DFQATT and CDR2 SNEGSKA (reference sequence). Here the CDR3 DNA reads TGCAGCGCTAGAGCACAATCGAACACTGAAGCTTTCCTT. Translated: CSARAQSNTEAFL.

This clonotype was detected only a few times. The genes are TRBV28 and TRBJ2-6; D uncertain. Germline assignment: CDR1 MDHEN and CDR2 SYDVKM. The length of the CDR3 is 15 residues. The V gene lost 1 base and the J gene lost 1 base, with 5 bases spanning the gap. The CDR3, as DNA: TGTGCCAGCAGTTTATTTGGGTCTGGGGCCAACGTCCTGACTTTC. It encodes CASSLFGSGANVLTF.

This clonotype was recorded many times. The V and J genes are TRBV7-9 and TRBJ2-7; TRBD2 aligns across 9 bases. The CDR3 runs to 18 residues. Germline V gene data show CDR1 as SEHNR and CDR2 as FQNEAQ (reference sequence). The trim removed 4 bases at V and 0 bases at J, leaving 13 bases unmatched. CDR3 nucleotides: TGTGCCAGCAGCTCCAACCCCCTTAGCGGGAGAAACTCCTACGAGCAGTACTTC. This sequence encodes CASSSNPLSGRNSYEQYF.

In this sample, this clonotype turned up a few times. The V and J genes are TRBV28 and TRBJ1-5; the D gene is possibly TRBD1 (6 bases). Per germline, CDR1 MDHEN and CDR2 SYDVKM. This CDR3 is 14 amino acids long. Between the trimmed V and J ends, which lost 7 bases and 3 bases, there was a span of 13 bases. CDR3 DNA: TGTGCCAGCACCGGGGGGGGCTACAATCAGCCCCAGCATTTT. This codes for CASTGGGYNQPQHF. The full variable domain, completed using reference TRBV28 and TRBJ1-5, is DVKVTQSSRYLVKRTGEKVFLECVQDMDHENMFWYRQDPGLGLRLIYFSYDVKMKEKGDIPEGYSVSREKKERFSLILESASTNQTSMYLCASTGGGYNQPQHFGDGTRLSIL.

Many counts were recorded for this clonotype. This rearrangement joins TRBV12-3 or TRBV12-4 to TRBJ2-3; 14 positions agree with TRBD2. Trimming removed 6 bases from V and 4 bases from J; junction bases left unmatched: 12. The CDR3 loop spans 18 amino acids. The CDR3: CASSLGLAGEGRADTQYF. In DNA form, the CDR3 reads TGTGCCAGCAGCTTGGGACTAGCGGGAGAGGGCCGGGCAGATACGCAGTATTTT.

This clonotype showed up many times. The chain recombines TRBV4-1 with TRBJ1-5; tentatively, D is TRBD1 (6 bases). V was cut by 0 bases and J by 2 bases, with 11 bases left in between. CDR1 is MGHRA and CDR2 is YSYEKL in the germline V gene. The CDR3 sequence is 16 residues long. The DNA of the CDR3 is TGCGCCAGCAGCCAAGATTGGGGGCTTGGCAATCAGCCCCAGCATTTT. Protein product: CASSQDWGLGNQPQHF.

The sample holds many counts of this clonotype. The V and J genes are TRBV28 and TRBJ2-5; 7 bases align to TRBD1. V was pared by 7 bases and J by 4 bases, with 12 bases of the junction left unmatched. The CDR3 length is 15 residues. Germline CDR1 MDHEN, CDR2 SYDVKM. CDR3 in DNA: TGTGCCAGCATGAAGGGGGCTGCAGGGAGAGAGACCCAGTACTTC. Translation gives CASMKGAAGRETQYF.

This clonotype was seen ten or more times. The V call is TRBV6-2 or TRBV6-3, the J call TRBJ2-2; 10 bases match TRBD1. V dropped 4 bases and J dropped 2; count of bases not matched to a gene: 10. The CDR3 has 18 residues. From germline, CDR1 is MNHEY and CDR2 SVGEGT. CDR3 in DNA: TGTGCCAGCAGTTCATTCCCGGGACAGGGGACCAACACCGGGGAGCTGTTTTTT. This gives the protein CASSSFPGQGTNTGELFF.

To note about this clonotype: This likely traces to a read error, being one base from a far larger clone. This chain connects TRBV5-5 to TRBJ2-1; D may be TRBD1 or TRBD2 (5 bases each). Germline CDR1 and CDR2: SGHKS and YYEKEE (reference sequence). The ends were cut back, 5 bases at V and 8 bases at J, with 20 bases in the middle. This CDR3 has 15 amino acids. The CDR3 DNA follows: TGTGCCAGCAGACTTGCGGCAGGGACCTTGCATGAGCAGTTCTTC. This gives the protein CASRLAAGTLHEQFF.

Of note for this clonotype: A far larger clone is one nucleotide away, so this likely arose from a read error. The chain couples TRBV11-2 to TRBJ2-1; TRBD1 agrees at 11 bases. V lost 9 bases to trimming and J lost 10 bases; unmatched junction nucleotides: 8. The CDR3 spans 13 residues. CDR1 and CDR2 (germline): SGHAT, FQNNGV. The CDR3 protein is CARARDRGAEQFF. In DNA, the CDR3 is TGTGCCAGGGCCCGGGACAGGGGGGCCGAGCAGTTCTTC.

Many counts were recorded for this clonotype. J is TRBJ1-3 and V is TRBV10-1, with D unresolved. V was shortened by 6 bases and J by 0 bases, with 3 bases between the two germline ends. The CDR3 has 12 amino acids. Per germline, CDR1 WNHNN and CDR2 SYGVQD (reference sequence). CDR3 sequence: CASSHSGNTIYF. The CDR3 DNA sequence: TGCGCCAGCAGCCACTCTGGAAACACCATATATTTT.

This clonotype was found many times. The J gene is TRBJ2-1, the V gene TRBV29-1; TRBD2 aligns across 7 bases. CDR1 is SQVTM, CDR2 ANQGSEA, per germline. CDR3 length: 13 residues. J lost 0 bases, V lost 7 bases, and 3 bases had no gene match. CDR3 DNA sequence: TGCAGCGCGAGCGGGACCTCCTACAATGAGCAGTTCTTC. Translating gives CSASGTSYNEQFF.

This clonotype has ten or more counts. This chain uses TRBV5-1 with TRBJ2-3; D call uncertain. CDR1 is SGHRS and CDR2 is YFSETQ in the germline V gene. This CDR3 is built from 12 residues. V was clipped by 3 bases and J by 6 bases, with 8 bases between them. As DNA, the CDR3 is TGCGCCAGCAGCTACCTAGGGGATACGCAGTATTTT. Residues: CASSYLGDTQYF.

V is TRBV12-3 or TRBV12-4 and J is TRBJ2-1; the match to TRBD2 covers 15 bases. The CDR3 extends over 17 amino acids. V shed 2 bases and J 5 bases; nucleotides not matched to a gene: 4. The CDR3 sequence: CASSLMWTSGRDNEQFF. The CDR3 DNA reads as TGTGCCAGCAGTTTAATGTGGACTAGCGGGAGGGACAATGAGCAGTTCTTC.

This clonotype was picked up many times. The chain links TRBV20-1 to TRBJ2-7; D may be TRBD2 (6 bases). This CDR3 comprises 14 residues. Between the trimmed V and J ends, which lost 5 bases and 0 bases, there was a span of 14 bases. Germline assignment: CDR1 DFQATT and CDR2 SNEGSKA (reference sequence). The CDR3 is CSASSGLFSYEQYF. In DNA form, the CDR3 reads TGCAGTGCTTCCTCGGGACTCTTCTCCTACGAGCAGTACTTC.

V gene TRBV3-1 combines with J gene TRBJ2-2; TRBD2 matches at 7 bases. The CDR3 consists of 14 residues. J gave up 1 base and V 4 bases, and 0 bases lay outside the gene matches. The V gene's germline CDR1 is LGHDT and CDR2 YNNKEL (reference sequence). The chain's CDR3 is CASSPSGNTGELFF. The CDR3 coding sequence is TGTGCCAGCAGCCCTAGCGGGAACACCGGGGAGCTGTTTTTT.

In its sample, this clonotype was seen many times. V gene TRBV29-1 combines with J gene TRBJ1-2; D not certain. Trimming pared 3 bases from V and 5 bases from J, leaving 7 bases between. This CDR3 is built from 11 residues. Germline V gene data show CDR1 as SQVTM and CDR2 as ANQGSEA. CDR3 amino acids: CSVDKEYGYTF. In DNA form, the CDR3 reads TGCAGCGTTGACAAGGAGTATGGCTACACCTTC.

This clonotype was seen only a few times. This chain joins TRBV28 and TRBJ2-7; D tentatively fits TRBD1 or TRBD2 (5 bases each). CDR1 and CDR2 from the germline V gene are MDHEN and SYDVKM. Trimming took 10 bases from V and 4 from J, leaving 20 bases between them. The CDR3 covers 14 residues. The DNA for the CDR3 is TGTGCCACCTTCCCGGGACCCCAGAGATACGAGCAGTACTTC. Translating it yields CATFPGPQRYEQYF. Looking up the rest from reference TRBV28 and TRBJ2-7 gives the full variable domain: DVKVTQSSRYLVKRTGEKVFLECVQDMDHENMFWYRQDPGLGLRLIYFSYDVKMKEKGDIPEGYSVSREKKERFSLILESASTNQTSMYLCATFPGPQRYEQYFGPGTRLTVT.

This clonotype has a count of ten or more. The chain recombines TRBV9 with TRBJ2-4; the match to TRBD1 covers 7 bases. This CDR3 comprises 14 residues. J was trimmed by 8 bases and V by 3 bases; bases with no gene match: 8. CDR1 is SGDLS and CDR2 is YYNGEE in the germline V gene. The CDR3 is CASSAGTDWDIQYF. In DNA, the CDR3 is TGTGCCAGCAGCGCGGGGACAGATTGGGACATTCAGTACTTC.

V usage is TRBV20-1 and J usage is TRBJ2-5, with D possibly matching TRBD2 (5 bases). The CDR3 runs 16 residues. Germline V gives CDR1 DFQATT, CDR2 SNEGSKA (reference sequence). V lost 1 base and J 2 bases, leaving 17 bases between the germline ends. In nucleotides, the CDR3 is TGCAGTGCTAGAGCTCGCTTCTCGAGCGGTCAAGAGACCCAGTACTTC. Protein sequence: CSARARFSSGQETQYF.